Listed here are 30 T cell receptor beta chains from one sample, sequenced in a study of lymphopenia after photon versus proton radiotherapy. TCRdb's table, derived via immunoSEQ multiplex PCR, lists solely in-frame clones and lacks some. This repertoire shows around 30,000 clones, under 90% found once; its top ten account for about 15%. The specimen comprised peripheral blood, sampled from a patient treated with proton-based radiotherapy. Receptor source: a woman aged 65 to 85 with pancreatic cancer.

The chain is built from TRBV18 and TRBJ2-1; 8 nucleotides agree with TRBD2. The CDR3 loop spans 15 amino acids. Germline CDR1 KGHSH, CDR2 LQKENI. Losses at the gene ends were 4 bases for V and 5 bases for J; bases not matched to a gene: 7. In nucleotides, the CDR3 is TGTGCCAGCTCACAAGAAATAGCGGGGAACAATGAGCAGTTCTTC. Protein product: CASSQEIAGNNEQFF.

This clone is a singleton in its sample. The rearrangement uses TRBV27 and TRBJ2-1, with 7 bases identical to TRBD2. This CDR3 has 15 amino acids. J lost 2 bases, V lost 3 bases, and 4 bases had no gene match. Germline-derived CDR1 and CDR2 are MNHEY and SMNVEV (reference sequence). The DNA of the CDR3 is TGTGCCAGCAGTTTGGCCGGGGGGACCTACAATGAGCAGTTCTTC. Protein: CASSLAGGTYNEQFF.

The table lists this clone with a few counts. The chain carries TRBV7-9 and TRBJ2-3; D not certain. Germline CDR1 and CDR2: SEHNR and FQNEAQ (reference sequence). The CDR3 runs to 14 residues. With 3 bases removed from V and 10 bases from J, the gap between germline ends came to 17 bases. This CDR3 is CASSLIGTTMAQYF. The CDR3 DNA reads TGTGCCAGCAGCTTGATTGGTACTACGATGGCGCAGTATTTT.

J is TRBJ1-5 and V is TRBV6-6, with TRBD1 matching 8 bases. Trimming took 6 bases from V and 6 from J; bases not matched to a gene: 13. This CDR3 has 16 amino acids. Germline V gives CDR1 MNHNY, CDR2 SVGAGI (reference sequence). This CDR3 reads CASSKYSGQGAQPQHF. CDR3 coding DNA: TGTGCCAGCAGCAAATACTCCGGACAGGGTGCTCAGCCCCAGCATTTT.

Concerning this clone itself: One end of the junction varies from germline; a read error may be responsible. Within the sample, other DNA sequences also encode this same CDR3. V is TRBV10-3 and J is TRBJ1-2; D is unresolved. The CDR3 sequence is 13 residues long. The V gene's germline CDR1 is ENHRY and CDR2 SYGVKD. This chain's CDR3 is CAISETPGRGYTF. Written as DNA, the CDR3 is TGCGCCATCAGTGAGACGCCGGGGAGGGGCTACACCTTC.

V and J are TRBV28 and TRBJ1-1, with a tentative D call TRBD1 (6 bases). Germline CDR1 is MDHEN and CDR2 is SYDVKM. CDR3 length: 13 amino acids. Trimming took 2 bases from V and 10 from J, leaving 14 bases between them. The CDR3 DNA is TGTGCCAGCAGTTTAGCCACAGGGATTGGAGCTTTCTTT. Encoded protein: CASSLATGIGAFF.

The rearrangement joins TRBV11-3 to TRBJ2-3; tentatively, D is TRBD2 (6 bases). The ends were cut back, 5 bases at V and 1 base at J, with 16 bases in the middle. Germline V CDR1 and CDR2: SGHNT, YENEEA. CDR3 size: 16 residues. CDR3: CASSDEGGKGTDTQYF. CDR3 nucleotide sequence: TGTGCCAGCAGCGACGAAGGCGGGAAGGGCACAGATACGCAGTATTTT.

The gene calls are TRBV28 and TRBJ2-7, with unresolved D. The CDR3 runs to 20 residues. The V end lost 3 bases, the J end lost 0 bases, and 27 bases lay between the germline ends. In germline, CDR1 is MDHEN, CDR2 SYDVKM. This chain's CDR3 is CASSFERFPEQPTFSYEQYF. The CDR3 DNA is TGTGCCAGCAGTTTCGAACGCTTCCCCGAACAGCCCACTTTCTCCTACGAGCAGTACTTC.

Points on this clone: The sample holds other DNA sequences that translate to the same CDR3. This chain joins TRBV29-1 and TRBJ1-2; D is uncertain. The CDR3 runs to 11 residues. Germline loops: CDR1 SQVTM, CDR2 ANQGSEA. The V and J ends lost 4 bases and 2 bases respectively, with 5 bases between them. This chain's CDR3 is CSVAENYGYTF. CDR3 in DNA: TGCAGCGTTGCCGAAAACTATGGCTACACCTTC.

CDR3 sequence: CASSSVNLNEKLFF. The CDR3 nucleotides read TGTGCCAGCAGTTCCGTGAACCTTAATGAAAAACTGTTTTTT. The chain combines TRBV28 with TRBJ1-4; D not certain. The CDR3 consists of 14 residues. The germline CDR1 and CDR2 sequences are MDHEN and SYDVKM. The V gene lost 4 bases and the J gene lost 4 bases, with 10 bases spanning the gap.

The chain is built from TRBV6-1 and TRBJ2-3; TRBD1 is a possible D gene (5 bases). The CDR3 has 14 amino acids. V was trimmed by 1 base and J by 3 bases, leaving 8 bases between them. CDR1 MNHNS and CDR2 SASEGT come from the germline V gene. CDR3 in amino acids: CASSEVQATDTQYF. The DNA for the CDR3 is TGTGCCAGCAGTGAAGTACAGGCTACAGATACGCAGTATTTT.

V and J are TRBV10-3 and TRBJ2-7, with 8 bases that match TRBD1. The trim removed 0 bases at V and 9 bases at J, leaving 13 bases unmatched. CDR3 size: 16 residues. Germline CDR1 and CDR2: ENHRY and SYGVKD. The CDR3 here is CAISESGGAGGSGQYF. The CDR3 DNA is TGTGCCATCAGTGAGTCGGGGGGAGCAGGGGGCAGCGGGCAGTACTTC.

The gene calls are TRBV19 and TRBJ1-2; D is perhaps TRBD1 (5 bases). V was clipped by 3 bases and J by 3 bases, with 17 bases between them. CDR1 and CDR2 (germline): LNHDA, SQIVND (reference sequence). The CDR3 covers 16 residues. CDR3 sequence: CASSMGGAREDYGYTF. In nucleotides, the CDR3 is TGTGCCAGTAGTATGGGTGGCGCCAGGGAGGACTATGGCTACACCTTC.

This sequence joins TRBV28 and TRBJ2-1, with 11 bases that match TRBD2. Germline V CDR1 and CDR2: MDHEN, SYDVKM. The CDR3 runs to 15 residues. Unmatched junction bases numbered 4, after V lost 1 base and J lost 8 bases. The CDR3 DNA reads TGTGCCAGCAGTTTATACTCTAGCGGGAGGTATGAGCAGTTCTTC. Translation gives CASSLYSSGRYEQFF. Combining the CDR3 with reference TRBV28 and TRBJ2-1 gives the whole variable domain DVKVTQSSRYLVKRTGEKVFLECVQDMDHENMFWYRQDPGLGLRLIYFSYDVKMKEKGDIPEGYSVSREKKERFSLILESASTNQTSMYLCASSLYSSGRYEQFFGPGTRLTVL.

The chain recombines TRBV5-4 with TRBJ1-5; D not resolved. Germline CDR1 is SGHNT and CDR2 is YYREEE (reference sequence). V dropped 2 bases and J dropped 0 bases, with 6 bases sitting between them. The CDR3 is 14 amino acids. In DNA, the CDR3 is TGTGCCAGCAGCTTCTCAGATAGCAATCAGCCCCAGCATTTT. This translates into CASSFSDSNQPQHF. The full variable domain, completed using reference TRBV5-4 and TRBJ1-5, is ETGVTQSPTHLIKTRGQQVTLRCSSQSGHNTVSWYQQALGQGPQFIFQYYREEENGRGNFPPRFSGLQFPNYSSELNVNALELDDSALYLCASSFSDSNQPQHFGDGTRLSIL.

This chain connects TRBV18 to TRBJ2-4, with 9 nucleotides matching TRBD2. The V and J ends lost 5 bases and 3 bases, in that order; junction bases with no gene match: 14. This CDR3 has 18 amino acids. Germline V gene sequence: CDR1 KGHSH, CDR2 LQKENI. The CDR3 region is CASSGGRGRALGKNIQYF. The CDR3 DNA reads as TGTGCCAGCTCAGGGGGCCGCGGGAGGGCCCTCGGCAAAAACATTCAGTACTTC.

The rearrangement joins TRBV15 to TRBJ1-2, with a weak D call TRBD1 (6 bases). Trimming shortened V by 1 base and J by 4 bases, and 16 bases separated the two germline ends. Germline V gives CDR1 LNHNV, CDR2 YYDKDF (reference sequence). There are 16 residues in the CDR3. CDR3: CATSRAGGRSGYGYTF. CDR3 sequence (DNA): TGTGCCACCAGCAGAGCCGGGGGCCGTTCTGGCTATGGCTACACCTTC.

CDR3 protein: CASSPNTGTANTGELFF. The CDR3 bases are TGTGCCAGCTCACCGAATACCGGGACAGCTAACACCGGGGAGCTGTTTTTT. This rearrangement joins TRBV18 to TRBJ2-2; 7 positions match TRBD1. The CDR3 has 17 residues. V dropped 3 bases and J dropped 2; count of bases not matched to a gene: 9. The germline CDR1 and CDR2 sequences are KGHSH and LQKENI.

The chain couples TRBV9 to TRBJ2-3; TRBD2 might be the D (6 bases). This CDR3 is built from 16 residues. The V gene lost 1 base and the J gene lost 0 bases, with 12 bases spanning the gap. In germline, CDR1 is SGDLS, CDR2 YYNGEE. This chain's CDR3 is CASSVMDYLSTDTQYF. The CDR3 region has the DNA TGTGCCAGCAGCGTAATGGACTACCTAAGCACAGATACGCAGTATTTT.

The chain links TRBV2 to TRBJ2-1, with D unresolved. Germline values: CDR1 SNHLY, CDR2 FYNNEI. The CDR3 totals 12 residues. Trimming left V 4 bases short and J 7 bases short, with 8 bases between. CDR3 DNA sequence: TGTGCCAGCAGTGTTGACCGTAATGAGCAGTTCTTC. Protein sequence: CASSVDRNEQFF.

The CDR3 bases are TGTGCCAGCAGCCCAGTGGGGATTCTCAAACCCCCGGCTCACTTT. Translation: CASSPVGILKPPAHF. This chain joins TRBV7-8 and TRBJ1-6; D unclear. The CDR3 runs to 15 residues. Germline-derived CDR1 and CDR2 are SGHVS and FQNEAQ. The V end lost 5 bases, the J end lost 19 bases, and 27 bases lay between the germline ends.

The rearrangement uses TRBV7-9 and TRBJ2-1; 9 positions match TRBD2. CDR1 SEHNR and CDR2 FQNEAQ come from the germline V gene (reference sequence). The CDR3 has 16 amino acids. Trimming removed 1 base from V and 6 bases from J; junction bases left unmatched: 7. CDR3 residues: CASSLEGLAGRNEQFF. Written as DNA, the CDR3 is TGTGCCAGCAGCTTAGAGGGTCTAGCGGGACGCAATGAGCAGTTCTTC.

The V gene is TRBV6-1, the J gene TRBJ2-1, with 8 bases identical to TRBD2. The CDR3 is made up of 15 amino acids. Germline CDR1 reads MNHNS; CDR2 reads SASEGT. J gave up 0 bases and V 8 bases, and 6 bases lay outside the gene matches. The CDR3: CASSSGPRSYNEQFF. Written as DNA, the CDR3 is TGTGCCAGCTCTAGCGGGCCTCGCTCCTACAATGAGCAGTTCTTC.

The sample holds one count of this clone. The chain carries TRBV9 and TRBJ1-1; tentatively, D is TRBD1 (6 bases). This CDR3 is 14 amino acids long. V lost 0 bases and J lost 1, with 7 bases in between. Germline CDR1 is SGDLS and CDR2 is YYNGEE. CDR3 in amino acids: CASSVVGGNTEAFF. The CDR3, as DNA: TGTGCCAGCAGCGTAGTAGGGGGGAACACTGAAGCTTTCTTT.

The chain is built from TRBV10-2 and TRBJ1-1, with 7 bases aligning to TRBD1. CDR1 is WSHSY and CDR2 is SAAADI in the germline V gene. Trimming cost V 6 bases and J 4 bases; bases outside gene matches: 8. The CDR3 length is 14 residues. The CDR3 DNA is TGCGCCAGCAGGTTGACAGGGCCCAGCACTGAAGCTTTCTTT. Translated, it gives CASRLTGPSTEAFF.

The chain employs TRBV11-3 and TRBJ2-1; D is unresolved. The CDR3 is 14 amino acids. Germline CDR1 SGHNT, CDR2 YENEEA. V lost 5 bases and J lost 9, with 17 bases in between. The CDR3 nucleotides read TGTGCCAGCAGCACCTCGACGGGCTCGGCTGAGCAGTTCTTC. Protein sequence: CASSTSTGSAEQFF.

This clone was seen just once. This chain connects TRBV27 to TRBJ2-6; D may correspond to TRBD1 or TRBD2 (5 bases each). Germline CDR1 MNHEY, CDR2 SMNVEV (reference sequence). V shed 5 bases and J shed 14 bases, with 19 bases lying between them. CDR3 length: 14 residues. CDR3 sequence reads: CASSPRDPRALLTF. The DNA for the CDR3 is TGTGCCAGCAGTCCGAGGGACCCAAGGGCGCTCCTGACTTTC. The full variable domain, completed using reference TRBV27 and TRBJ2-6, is EAQVTQNPRYLITVTGKKLTVTCSQNMNHEYMSWYRQDPGLGLRQIYYSMNVEVTDKGDVPEGYKVSRKEKRNFPLILESPSPNQTSLYFCASSPRDPRALLTFGAGSRLTVL.

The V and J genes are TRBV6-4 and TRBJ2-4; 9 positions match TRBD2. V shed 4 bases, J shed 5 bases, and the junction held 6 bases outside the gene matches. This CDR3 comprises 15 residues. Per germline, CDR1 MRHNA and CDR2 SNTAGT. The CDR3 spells CASSVLAGPQNIQYF. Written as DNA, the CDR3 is TGTGCCAGCAGTGTGCTAGCGGGGCCCCAAAACATTCAGTACTTC.

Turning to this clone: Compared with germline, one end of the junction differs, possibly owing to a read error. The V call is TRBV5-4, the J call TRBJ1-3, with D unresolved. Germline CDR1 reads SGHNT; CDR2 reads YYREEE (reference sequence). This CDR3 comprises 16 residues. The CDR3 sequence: CANSLAGRTDTNTIYF. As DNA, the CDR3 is TGTGCCAACAGCTTGGCCGGACGCACAGACACCAACACCATATATTTT.

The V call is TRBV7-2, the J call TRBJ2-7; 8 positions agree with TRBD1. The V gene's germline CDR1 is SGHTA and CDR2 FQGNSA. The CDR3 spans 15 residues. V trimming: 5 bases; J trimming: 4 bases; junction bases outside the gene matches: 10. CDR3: CASSTRGTGSYEQYF. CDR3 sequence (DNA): TGTGCCAGCAGCACGAGGGGGACAGGATCATACGAGCAGTACTTC.